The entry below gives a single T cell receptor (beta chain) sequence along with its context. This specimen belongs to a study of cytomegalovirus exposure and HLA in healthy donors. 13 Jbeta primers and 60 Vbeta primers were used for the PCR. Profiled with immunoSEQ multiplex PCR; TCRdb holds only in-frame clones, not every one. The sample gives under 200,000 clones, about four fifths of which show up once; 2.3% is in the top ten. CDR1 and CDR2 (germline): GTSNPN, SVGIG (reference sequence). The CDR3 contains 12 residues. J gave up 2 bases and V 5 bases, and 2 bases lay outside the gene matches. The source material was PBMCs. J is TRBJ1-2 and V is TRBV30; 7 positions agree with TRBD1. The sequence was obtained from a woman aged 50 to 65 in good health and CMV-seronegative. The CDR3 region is CAWSRGNYGYTF. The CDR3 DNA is TGTGCCTGGTCCAGGGGGAACTATGGCTACACCTTC.